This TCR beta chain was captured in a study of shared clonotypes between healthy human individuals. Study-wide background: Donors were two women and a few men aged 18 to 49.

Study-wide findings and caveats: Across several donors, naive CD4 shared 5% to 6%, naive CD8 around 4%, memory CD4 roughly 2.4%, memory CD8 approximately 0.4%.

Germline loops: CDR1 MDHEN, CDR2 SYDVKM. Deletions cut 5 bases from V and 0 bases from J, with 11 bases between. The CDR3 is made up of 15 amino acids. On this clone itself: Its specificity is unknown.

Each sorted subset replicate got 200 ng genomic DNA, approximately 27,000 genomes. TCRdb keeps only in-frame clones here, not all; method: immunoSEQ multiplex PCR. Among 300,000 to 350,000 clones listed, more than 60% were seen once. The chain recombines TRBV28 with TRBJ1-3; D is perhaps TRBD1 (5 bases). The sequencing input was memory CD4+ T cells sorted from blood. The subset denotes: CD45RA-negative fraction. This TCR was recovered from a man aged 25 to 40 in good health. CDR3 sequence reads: CASSGTLSSGNTIYF. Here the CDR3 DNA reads TGTGCCAGCAGTGGGACGCTGTCCTCTGGAAACACCATATATTTT.